This passage covers 28 T cell receptor beta chains from one sample sequenced in a study of T cells expressing NK-cell markers. No DNA is given; TCRdb re-called the 5' RACE reads and lists each CDR3 protein once. In all, the sample yields 400,000 or so distinct CDR3 sequences. Sequencing was carried out using blood T cells: a sorted CD56 or NKG2C T cell subset, CD4+ or CD8+ T cells, or bulk PBMC T cells (not recorded which). The receptors stem from a woman aged 45 to 65 in good health.

The chain couples TRBV6-2 or TRBV6-3 to TRBJ2-7. CDR1 and CDR2 (germline): MNHEY, SVGEGT. The CDR3 extends over 14 amino acids. CDR3 sequence: CASSEWLVGIEQYF.

This chain connects TRBV4-1 to TRBJ2-4; the TCRdb D gene call, TRBD2, has no DNA to confirm it. The CDR3 is 16 residues long. Germline CDR1 and CDR2: MGHRA and YSYEKL. The CDR3 loop reads CASSQDSAGAKNIQYF.

The chain couples TRBV5-1 to TRBJ2-7; TCRdb selects TRBD2, and the lack of DNA leaves this call unchecked. Germline V CDR1 and CDR2: SGHRS, YFSETQ. This CDR3 comprises 14 residues. CDR3 amino acids: CASSFFSGSEEQYF.

This CDR3 reads CASSVDRAVGTQYF. J is TRBJ2-5 and V is TRBV11-1; TCRdb outputs TRBD1, but without DNA this stays unchecked. The germline V gene has CDR1 SGHAT and CDR2 FQDESV (reference sequence). CDR3 length equals 14 residues.

V gene TRBV6-5 combines with J gene TRBJ2-2; the D gene TCRdb calls, TRBD1, cannot be checked with no DNA. Germline CDR1 reads MNHEY; CDR2 reads SVGAGI. The CDR3 is 16 residues long. The CDR3 region is CASSRRVLASPGELFF.

The chain is built from TRBV5-1 and TRBJ2-1; TCRdb's D call of TRBD2 is untestable without DNA. The length of the CDR3 is 17 residues. The V gene's germline CDR1 is SGHRS and CDR2 YFSETQ. The chain's CDR3 is CASSLAPAEISYNEQFF.

This chain connects TRBV20-1 to TRBJ2-7; TCRdb names TRBD1, which stays unverified in the absence of DNA. From germline, CDR1 is DFQATT and CDR2 SNEGSKA (reference sequence). The CDR3 extends over 16 amino acids. The CDR3 region is CSARGVSGQAPYEQYF.

The chain combines TRBV20-1 with TRBJ2-1; TCRdb proposes TRBD2, but this gene call is untestable without DNA. Germline V gene lookup returns CDR1 DFQATT and CDR2 SNEGSKA (reference sequence). The CDR3 totals 15 residues. The CDR3 spells CSARRLAGGMDEQFF.

The chain employs TRBV3-1 and TRBJ2-3; TCRdb picks TRBD2, but there is no DNA to check that call. CDR1 is LGHDT and CDR2 is YNNKEL in the germline V gene (reference sequence). The CDR3 extends over 16 amino acids. The CDR3 loop reads CASSQGRGLAGTAQYF.

The CDR3 protein is CASSPLGAVSTDTQYF. The chain uses TRBV11-3 and TRBJ2-3; as DNA is missing, the TRBD2 call by TCRdb cannot be tested. This CDR3 has 16 residues. Germline V CDR1 and CDR2: SGHNT, YENEEA.

The chain couples TRBV12-3 or TRBV12-4 to TRBJ1-5; without DNA, the TCRdb call of TRBD1 cannot be checked. The CDR3 loop spans 15 amino acids. Here the CDR3 reads CASSKTTGSGQPQHF.

This sequence joins TRBV9 and TRBJ2-1; no DNA is available, so the TRBD2 call from TCRdb remains unchecked. The length of the CDR3 is 16 residues. The germline gives CDR1 SGDLS, CDR2 YYNGEE. The CDR3 reads CASSVEGGGPRNEQFF.

This sequence joins TRBV30 and TRBJ1-2; no DNA is available, so the TRBD1 call from TCRdb remains unchecked. This CDR3 has 15 amino acids. Germline V gene data show CDR1 as GTSNPN and CDR2 as SVGIG (reference sequence). The CDR3 spells CAWSSQARQGYGYTF.

The rearrangement links TRBV3-1 to TRBJ2-3; TCRdb names TRBD1, which stays unverified in the absence of DNA. In germline, CDR1 is LGHDT, CDR2 YNNKEL (reference sequence). The CDR3 contains 15 residues. The CDR3 is CASSRRGDNTDTQYF.

V gene TRBV5-1 combines with J gene TRBJ2-1; with no DNA, the TCRdb D assignment of TRBD1 cannot be verified. This CDR3 has 17 residues. Germline V lookup: CDR1 SGHRS, CDR2 YFSETQ. The CDR3: CASSLGRDTLNYNEQFF.

V usage is TRBV6-6 and J usage is TRBJ2-4; TCRdb outputs TRBD1, but without DNA this stays unchecked. CDR3 length equals 15 residues. Germline-derived CDR1 and CDR2 are MNHNY and SVGAGI (reference sequence). The CDR3 protein is CASSYGRQGENIQYF.

The rearrangement links TRBV9 to TRBJ2-2; with no DNA, the TCRdb D assignment of TRBD2 cannot be verified. This CDR3 is built from 20 residues. From germline, CDR1 is SGDLS and CDR2 YYNGEE. The CDR3 sequence: CASSVSGTNSGSRNTGELFF. The variable domain in full, completed from reference TRBV9 and TRBJ2-2, reads DSGVTQTPKHLITATGQRVTLRCSPRSGDLSVYWYQQSLDQGLQFLIQYYNGEERAKGNILERFSAQQFPDLHSELNLSSLELGDSALYFCASSVSGTNSGSRNTGELFFGEGSRLTVL.

This sequence joins TRBV29-1 and TRBJ2-3; the TCRdb D gene call, TRBD1, has no DNA to confirm it. Germline V gene data show CDR1 as SQVTM and CDR2 as ANQGSEA. The CDR3 runs to 13 residues. CDR3 protein: CSASPDTPDTQYF.

The genes are TRBV29-1 and TRBJ1-3. The germline CDR1 and CDR2 sequences are SQVTM and ANQGSEA. There are 13 residues in the CDR3. CDR3 loop: CSVSDSSGNTIYF.

The chain couples TRBV10-3 to TRBJ2-3; TCRdb's D call, TRBD1, is unchecked because there is no DNA. Germline assignment: CDR1 ENHRY and CDR2 SYGVKD. The CDR3 extends over 14 amino acids. The CDR3 protein is CAIAQGASTDTQYF.

V usage is TRBV28 and J usage is TRBJ2-3; as DNA is missing, the TRBD2 call by TCRdb cannot be tested. Germline loops: CDR1 MDHEN, CDR2 SYDVKM. CDR3 size: 18 residues. CDR3 in amino acids: CASSFRRTSGRSTDTQYF.

This chain uses TRBV6-5 with TRBJ2-3; the D gene TCRdb calls, TRBD1, cannot be checked with no DNA. Germline V gene data show CDR1 as MNHEY and CDR2 as SVGAGI. The CDR3 covers 19 residues. CDR3 sequence reads: CASSYSRPKAAGGTDTQYF.

The gene calls are TRBV12-5 and TRBJ2-7; TCRdb calls TRBD1, which cannot be checked without DNA. CDR1 is LGHNT and CDR2 is FRNRAP in the germline V gene. This CDR3 is 13 amino acids long. The CDR3 here is CASGTTQGYEQYF. The full variable domain, rest sourced from reference TRBV12-5 and TRBJ2-7, is DARVTQTPRHKVTEMGQEVTMRCQPILGHNTVFWYRQTMMQGLELLAYFRNRAPLDDSGMPKDRFSAEMPDATLATLKIQPSEPRDSAVYFCASGTTQGYEQYFGPGTRLTVT.

The V gene is TRBV5-1, the J gene TRBJ2-3; there is no DNA to check the TCRdb D call of TRBD1. Germline V gene lookup returns CDR1 SGHRS and CDR2 YFSETQ. CDR3 length: 14 residues. The CDR3 loop reads CASSVTGLADTQYF.

The chain couples TRBV5-1 to TRBJ2-3. Germline values: CDR1 SGHRS, CDR2 YFSETQ. The CDR3 totals 14 residues. The CDR3 is CASSLASSTDTQYF.

The V call is TRBV6-2 or TRBV6-3, the J call TRBJ2-7; TCRdb outputs TRBD2, but without DNA this stays unchecked. Per the germline V gene, CDR1 is MNHEY and CDR2 is SVGEGT. The CDR3 totals 17 residues. The CDR3 protein is CASSYIRRREGRHEQYF.

The chain links TRBV11-2 to TRBJ1-5; lacking DNA, the TRBD1 call made by TCRdb goes unchecked. This CDR3 is 15 amino acids long. Germline V CDR1 and CDR2: SGHAT, FQNNGV. CDR3 loop: CASSLDPGQGQPQHF.

This chain joins TRBV5-1 and TRBJ2-3; the D gene TCRdb calls, TRBD2, cannot be checked with no DNA. The V gene's germline CDR1 is SGHRS and CDR2 YFSETQ. The CDR3 spans 15 residues. CDR3 loop: CASSLTSGRGDTQYF.